Listed here is a single TCR beta chain. The data belong to a study of blood T cell repertoires in COVID-19. Assay: immunoSEQ multiplex PCR; the TCRdb copy retains only in-frame clones and omits some. This table has approximately 120,000 clones, roughly 88% appearing once. Germline CDR1 SGHRS, CDR2 YFSETQ. This CDR3 contains 16 residues. V was clipped by 1 base and J by 4 bases; unmatched bases: 7. Sequencing input: peripheral blood. This TCR came from a man over 45 with acute or convalescent COVID-19. The chain recombines TRBV5-1 with TRBJ2-7; 11 bases are a match to TRBD2. The CDR3 is CASSLPATSGNYEQYF. The CDR3 region has the DNA TGCGCCAGCAGCTTGCCCGCGACTAGCGGGAATTACGAGCAGTACTTC.